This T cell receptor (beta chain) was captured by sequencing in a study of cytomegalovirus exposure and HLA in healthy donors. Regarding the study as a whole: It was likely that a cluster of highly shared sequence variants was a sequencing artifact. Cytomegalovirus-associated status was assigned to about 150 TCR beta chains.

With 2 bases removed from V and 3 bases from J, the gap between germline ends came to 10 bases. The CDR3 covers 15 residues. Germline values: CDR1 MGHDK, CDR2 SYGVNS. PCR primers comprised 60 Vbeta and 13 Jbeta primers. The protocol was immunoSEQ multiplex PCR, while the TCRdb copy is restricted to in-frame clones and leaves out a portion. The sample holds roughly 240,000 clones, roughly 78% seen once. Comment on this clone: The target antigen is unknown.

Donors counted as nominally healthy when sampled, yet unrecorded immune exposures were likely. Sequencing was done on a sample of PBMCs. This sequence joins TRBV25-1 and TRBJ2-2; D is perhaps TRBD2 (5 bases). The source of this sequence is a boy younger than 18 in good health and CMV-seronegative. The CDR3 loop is CASSEGRADTGELFF. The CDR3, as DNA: TGTGCCAGCAGTGAAGGGCGGGCAGACACCGGGGAGCTGTTTTTT.